The rows below give T cell receptor beta chains drawn from one sample of a study of shared clonotypes between healthy human individuals. TCRdb keeps only in-frame clones here, not all; method: immunoSEQ multiplex PCR. The sample has 500,000 to 650,000 clones, about 80% seen once; the top ten hold 9.5% to 15%. Sequenced material: PBMCs. These receptor sequences come from a woman between 35 and 50 years old in good health. Some clones in this sample may be carry-over from other donors' samples. Each CDR3 is given with its conserved first and last residue. A D gene is named only where the DNA matches it firmly. Size is stated for part of the rows, as once, few or many counts, or as a class when the clone is expanded.

size: .
length: 14
D: .
J: TRBJ1-1
V: TRBV7-9
DNA: TGTGCCAGCAGCTTAGGTTTAGGGGACACTGAAGCTTTCTTT
CDR3: CASSLGLGDTEAFF

size: once
length: 13
D: .
J: TRBJ2-1
V: TRBV11-2
DNA: TGTGCCAGCAGCTTGTCCGGCCCCAATGAGCAGTTCTTC
CDR3: CASSLSGPNEQFF

size: .
length: 14
D: .
J: TRBJ1-1
V: TRBV18
DNA: TGTGCCAGCTCACCTGAACAGCAAAACACTGAAGCTTTCTTT
CDR3: CASSPEQQNTEAFF

size: many
length: 13
D: .
J: TRBJ1-1
V: TRBV6-1
DNA: TGTGCCAGCAGTGAAGAGGCCCACACTGAAGCTTTCTTT
CDR3: CASSEEAHTEAFF

size: .
length: 16
D: TRBD2
J: TRBJ2-7
V: TRBV5-1
DNA: TGCGCCAGCAGCTCGAACATACTAGCGGGAGGATACGAGCAGTACTTC
CDR3: CASSSNILAGGYEQYF

size: many
length: 14
D: .
J: TRBJ2-2
V: TRBV10-2
DNA: TGCGCCAGCAAGCTAGACGTGAACACCGGGGAGCTGTTTTTT
CDR3: CASKLDVNTGELFF

size: .
length: 17
D: .
J: TRBJ2-6
V: TRBV4-2
DNA: TGTGCCAGCAGCCAAGATCGGGGGTTTTCTGGGGCCAACGTCCTGACTTTC
CDR3: CASSQDRGFSGANVLTF

size: .
length: 16
D: .
J: TRBJ1-3
V: TRBV28
DNA: TGTGCCAGCAGCCCGCCGGGGGGGGGCGCTGGAAACACCATATATTTT
CDR3: CASSPPGGGAGNTIYF

size: .
length: 15
D: .
J: TRBJ2-7
V: TRBV18
DNA: TGTGCCAGCTCACCACTCCCGGACTATGCCTACGAGCAGTACTTC
CDR3: CASSPLPDYAYEQYF

size: .
length: 16
D: .
J: TRBJ2-7
V: TRBV7-2
DNA: TGTGCCAGCAGCTCGACATTAGCGGCAGCTATCTACGAGCAGTACTTC
CDR3: CASSSTLAAAIYEQYF

size: .
length: 16
D: .
J: TRBJ2-2
V: TRBV5-1
DNA: TGCGCCAGCAGCTCCACCGGGACACTGAACACCGGGGAGCTGTTTTTT
CDR3: CASSSTGTLNTGELFF

size: .
length: 15
D: TRBD2
J: TRBJ2-5
V: TRBV4-2
DNA: TGTGCCAGCAGCCAAGGACTAGCGGGTCAAGAGACCCAGTACTTC
CDR3: CASSQGLAGQETQYF

size: .
length: 15
D: .
J: TRBJ2-6
V: TRBV5-4
DNA: TGTGCCAGCAGCTTGATGTCTGATGGGGCCAACGTCCTGACTTTC
CDR3: CASSLMSDGANVLTF

size: .
length: 14
D: .
J: TRBJ2-2
V: TRBV6-5
DNA: TGTGCCAGCAGAATCGGGACTCCCACCGGGGAGCTGTTTTTT
CDR3: CASRIGTPTGELFF

size: many
length: 13
D: .
J: TRBJ1-5
V: TRBV5-1
DNA: TGCGCCAGCAGCCGGGACGGGGGTCAGCCCCAGCATTTT
CDR3: CASSRDGGQPQHF

size: .
length: 13
D: .
J: TRBJ1-4
V: TRBV5-1
DNA: TGCGCCAGCAGCTTCGGGGGTTGGGAAAAACTGTTTTTT
CDR3: CASSFGGWEKLFF

size: .
length: 13
D: .
J: TRBJ2-3
V: TRBV9
DNA: TGTGCCAGCAGCGTGATGTACACAGATACGCAGTATTTT
CDR3: CASSVMYTDTQYF

size: .
length: 13
D: .
J: TRBJ2-7
V: TRBV6-1
DNA: TGTGCCAGCAGGGACAGCGGGACCTACGAGCAGTACTTC
CDR3: CASRDSGTYEQYF

size: .
length: 15
D: .
J: TRBJ2-5
V: TRBV30
DNA: TGTGCCTGGAGTGACCTCCCCTTAGAGGCGCAGACCCAGTACTTC
CDR3: CAWSDLPLEAQTQYF

size: .
length: 14
D: .
J: TRBJ2-5
V: TRBV7-9
DNA: TGTGCCAGCAGCTTACAGGGACTTGAAGAGACCCAGTACTTC
CDR3: CASSLQGLEETQYF

size: .
length: 14
D: .
J: TRBJ2-2
V: TRBV7-3
DNA: TGTGCCAGCAGCGAAAGCGGGAACACCGGGGAGCTGTTTTTT
CDR3: CASSESGNTGELFF

size: .
length: 14
D: .
J: TRBJ2-1
V: TRBV30
DNA: TGTGCCTGGACAGAGCACGACTCCTACAATGAGCAGTTCTTC
CDR3: CAWTEHDSYNEQFF

size: .
length: 15
D: TRBD1
J: TRBJ1-3
V: TRBV9
DNA: TGTGCCAGCAGCCAATCAGGGGGGGCTGGAAACACCATATATTTT
CDR3: CASSQSGGAGNTIYF